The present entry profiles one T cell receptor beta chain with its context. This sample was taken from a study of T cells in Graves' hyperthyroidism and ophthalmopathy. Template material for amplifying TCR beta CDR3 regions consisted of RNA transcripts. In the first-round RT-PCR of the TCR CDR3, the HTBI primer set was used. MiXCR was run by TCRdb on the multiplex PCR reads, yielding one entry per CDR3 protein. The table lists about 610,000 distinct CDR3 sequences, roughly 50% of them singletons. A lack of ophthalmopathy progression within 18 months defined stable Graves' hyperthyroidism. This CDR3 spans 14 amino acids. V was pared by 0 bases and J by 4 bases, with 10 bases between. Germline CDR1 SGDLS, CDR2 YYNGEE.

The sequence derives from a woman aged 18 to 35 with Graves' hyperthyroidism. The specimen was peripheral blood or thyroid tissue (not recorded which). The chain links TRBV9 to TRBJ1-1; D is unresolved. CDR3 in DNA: TGTGCCAGCAGCGTAGGGTCGTGGGGCACTGAAGCTTTCTTT. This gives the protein CASSVGSWGTEAFF.